Below, 14 T cell receptor beta chains from the same sample are listed, as sequenced in a study of T cell responses to AZD1222 COVID-19 vaccine. The method was immunoSEQ multiplex PCR; TCRdb's version includes in-frame clones alone and lacks a portion of them. The sample holds 140,000 to 150,000 clones; more than 85% are singletons and the top ten take about 9%. The sample here was peripheral blood, taken on day 0 of AZD1222 vaccination. The receptors originated from an adult in good health.

This clone occurred a few times. The chain is built from TRBV4-2 and TRBJ2-6, with TRBD1 identical over 8 bases. V dropped 8 bases and J dropped 0; count of bases not matched to a gene: 6. CDR3 length: 16 amino acids. Germline assignment: CDR1 LGHNA and CDR2 YNFKEQ. CDR3 DNA: TGTGCCAGCGGGGGACAGGTAGTCTCTGGGGCCAACGTCCTGACTTTC. It codes for CASGGQVVSGANVLTF.

The chain joins TRBV27 to TRBJ1-6, with TRBD1 matching over 7 bases. The J segment lost 7 bases and the V segment lost 3 bases, leaving 6 bases of the junction unmatched. Germline CDR1 is MNHEY and CDR2 is SMNVEV (reference sequence). The length of the CDR3 is 15 residues. The CDR3 reads CASSFGGTANSPLHF. Here the CDR3 DNA reads TGTGCCAGCAGTTTCGGGGGGACAGCGAATTCACCCCTCCACTTT.

This chain links TRBV6-5 with TRBJ1-1, with D possibly TRBD1 on 6 matching bases. CDR3 length equals 13 residues. CDR1 is MNHEY and CDR2 is SVGAGI in the germline V gene. V was trimmed by 10 bases and J by 4 bases, leaving 16 bases between them. Here the CDR3 DNA reads TGTGCCACCGGCCGACAGGTGGGCACTGAAGCTTTCTTT. Translation gives CATGRQVGTEAFF.

CDR3 loop: CASSSRDPGNTIYF. The CDR3 nucleotides read TGCGCCAGCAGCAGCAGGGACCCCGGAAACACCATATATTTT. This chain connects TRBV5-1 to TRBJ1-3, with a weak D call TRBD1 (5 bases). V lost 4 bases, J lost 4 bases, and 12 bases lay in between. CDR1 and CDR2 (germline): SGHRS, YFSETQ. This CDR3 has 14 residues.

The V gene is TRBV5-1, the J gene TRBJ2-5; perhaps TRBD1 as D (6 bases). In germline, CDR1 is SGHRS, CDR2 YFSETQ. This CDR3 region has 16 residues. V lost 1 base and J 5 bases, leaving 18 bases between the germline ends. In DNA, the CDR3 is TGCGCCAGCAGCTTGACCCCCGGACAGCCGGGGGAGACCCAGTACTTC. This codes for CASSLTPGQPGETQYF. Combining the CDR3 with reference TRBV5-1 and TRBJ2-5 gives the whole variable domain KAGVTQTPRYLIKTRGQQVTLSCSPISGHRSVSWYQQTPGQGLQFLFEYFSETQRNKGNFPGRFSGRQFSNSRSEMNVSTLELGDSALYLCASSLTPGQPGETQYFGPGTRLLVL.

J is TRBJ2-1 and V is TRBV19, with D perhaps matching TRBD2 (7 bases). Germline V gene lookup returns CDR1 LNHDA and CDR2 SQIVND (reference sequence). The germline V and J ends were trimmed by 6 bases and 0 bases, with 12 bases remaining between them. This CDR3 contains 15 residues. As DNA, the CDR3 is TGTGCCAGTAGAGGGGGGGTTAGCTCCTACAATGAGCAGTTCTTC. As protein: CASRGGVSSYNEQFF.

The chain carries TRBV2 and TRBJ2-5, with 11 positions matching TRBD1. The CDR3 is 15 amino acids. CDR1 is SNHLY and CDR2 is FYNNEI in the germline V gene. With 4 bases clipped from V and 5 bases from J, the junction kept 6 bases outside the gene matches. The CDR3 region is CASSVGTGGVETQYF. The CDR3 DNA is TGTGCCAGCAGTGTCGGGACAGGGGGAGTGGAGACCCAGTACTTC.

Written as DNA, the CDR3 is TGCAGCGTCCTGATATTCTCAGACTCCTACGAGCAGTACTTC. Its protein is CSVLIFSDSYEQYF. The chain employs TRBV29-1 and TRBJ2-7; D call uncertain. The V gene's germline CDR1 is SQVTM and CDR2 ANQGSEA. The CDR3 runs 14 residues. Trimming took off 6 bases at V and 0 bases at J, with 15 bases between the two ends.

The chain recombines TRBV11-1 with TRBJ2-3; D call uncertain. Trimming pared 4 bases from V and 1 base from J, leaving 3 bases between. Germline CDR1 SGHAT, CDR2 FQDESV (reference sequence). The CDR3 has 12 amino acids. For the CDR3, the DNA is TGTGCCAGCAGCTCCCGCACAGATACGCAGTATTTT. The encoded protein is CASSSRTDTQYF.

This chain links TRBV4-1 with TRBJ2-7, with 9 bases identical to TRBD1. The V and J ends lost 3 bases and 3 bases, in that order; junction bases with no gene match: 3. CDR1 and CDR2 from the germline V gene are MGHRA and YSYEKL. The CDR3 consists of 14 residues. CDR3 coding DNA: TGCGCCAGCAGCCAGGGACAGGGACACTACGAGCAGTACTTC. Its translation is CASSQGQGHYEQYF.

The CDR3 DNA reads as TGTGCCAGTAGTCCCCGGGGGGCCACAGATACGCAGTATTTT. Amino acid sequence: CASSPRGATDTQYF. The J gene is TRBJ2-3, the V gene TRBV19; maybe TRBD2 (7 bases). The V gene lost 5 bases and the J gene lost 2 bases, with 11 bases spanning the gap. The CDR3 consists of 14 residues. Germline-derived CDR1 and CDR2 are LNHDA and SQIVND (reference sequence).

V usage is TRBV6-2 or TRBV6-3 and J usage is TRBJ2-2; TRBD2 is a possible D gene (6 bases). This CDR3 spans 14 amino acids. V dropped 6 bases and J dropped 3 bases, with 11 bases sitting between them. Germline CDR1 MNHEY, CDR2 SVGEGT. The CDR3 region is CASSAGSDTGELFF. In DNA form, the CDR3 reads TGTGCCAGCAGCGCCGGGAGTGACACCGGGGAGCTGTTTTTT.

This clone showed up just once. For the CDR3, the DNA is TGCGCCAGCAGCTTGGCCAGCCAATTGAACACTGAAGCTTTCTTT. Translated: CASSLASQLNTEAFF. The chain is built from TRBV5-1 and TRBJ1-1; D call uncertain. In germline, CDR1 is SGHRS, CDR2 YFSETQ. The CDR3 sequence is 15 residues long. Trimming shortened V by 0 bases and J by 0 bases, and 9 bases separated the two germline ends.

This clone was recorded only once. The chain employs TRBV13 and TRBJ1-1; D not resolved. The ends were cut back, 4 bases at V and 4 bases at J, with 19 bases in the middle. The CDR3 runs 16 residues. Germline V CDR1 and CDR2: PRHDT, FYEKMQ (reference sequence). CDR3 bases: TGTGCCAGCAGCTCCGGAATAAATTCAGCAGGCACTGAAGCTTTCTTT. Its protein is CASSSGINSAGTEAFF.